The rows below give T cell receptor beta chains drawn from one sample of a study of immune evolution from preneoplasia to lung adenocarcinoma. The method was immunoSEQ multiplex PCR; TCRdb's version includes in-frame clones alone and lacks a portion of them. The table has 5,000 to 7,000 clones, approximately 85% seen once. Sequenced material: FFPE invasive lung adenocarcinoma tissue. These receptors were collected from a person between 50 and 69 years old with lung adenocarcinoma. Each CDR3 is given with its conserved first and last residue. The order of the fields is V gene, clone size, CDR3 length, D gene, J gene, CDR3 protein, CDR3 DNA. The D gene is left open where the match is weak. Size is stated for part of the rows, as once, few or many counts, or as a class when the clone is expanded.

v_gene: TRBV10-3
abundance: .
len: 13
d_gene: TRBD1
j_gene: TRBJ1-2
CDR3aa: CAITRTGGDGYTF
CDR3nt: TGTGCCATCACTCGGACAGGGGGCGATGGCTACACCTTC

v_gene: TRBV30
abundance: .
len: 15
d_gene: .
j_gene: TRBJ1-5
CDR3aa: CAWRLRGGPNQPQHF
CDR3nt: TGTGCCTGGAGATTACGGGGGGGTCCCAATCAGCCCCAGCATTTT

v_gene: TRBV5-4
abundance: .
len: 13
d_gene: TRBD1
j_gene: TRBJ2-5
CDR3aa: CASSAGQGETQYF
CDR3nt: TGTGCCAGCAGCGCCGGACAGGGGGAGACCCAGTACTTC

v_gene: TRBV7-9
abundance: .
len: 17
d_gene: .
j_gene: TRBJ2-5
CDR3aa: CASSPLSLQGRQETQYF
CDR3nt: TGTGCCAGCAGCCCCTTGTCCTTGCAGGGTCGGCAAGAGACCCAGTACTTC

v_gene: TRBV5-1
abundance: .
len: 15
d_gene: .
j_gene: TRBJ2-5
CDR3aa: CASNRGGEWRETQYF
CDR3nt: TGCGCCAGCAATAGGGGTGGGGAGTGGAGAGAGACCCAGTACTTC

v_gene: TRBV7-9
abundance: .
len: 13
d_gene: .
j_gene: TRBJ2-2
CDR3aa: CASSPEWTGELFF
CDR3nt: TGTGCCAGCAGCCCCGAATGGACCGGGGAGCTGTTTTTT

v_gene: TRBV11-2
abundance: .
len: 15
d_gene: TRBD2
j_gene: TRBJ2-3
CDR3aa: CASTSGLAGADTQYF
CDR3nt: TGTGCCAGCACCTCTGGACTAGCGGGAGCAGATACGCAGTATTTT

v_gene: TRBV6-1
abundance: .
len: 11
d_gene: .
j_gene: TRBJ2-7
CDR3aa: CASSEFYEQYF
CDR3nt: TGTGCCAGTAGTGAATTCTACGAGCAGTACTTC

v_gene: TRBV19
abundance: once
len: 15
d_gene: .
j_gene: TRBJ2-1
CDR3aa: CASSTHAAPYNEQFF
CDR3nt: TGTGCCAGTAGTACCCACGCTGCCCCCTACAATGAGCAGTTCTTC

v_gene: TRBV9
abundance: .
len: 14
d_gene: .
j_gene: TRBJ2-3
CDR3aa: CASSPRDSTDTQYF
CDR3nt: TGTGCCAGCAGCCCGAGGGACAGCACAGATACGCAGTATTTT

v_gene: TRBV11-3
abundance: .
len: 14
d_gene: .
j_gene: TRBJ2-2
CDR3aa: CASSQSGQPGELFF
CDR3nt: TGTGCCAGCAGCCAGTCCGGACAACCCGGGGAGCTGTTTTTT

v_gene: TRBV15
abundance: .
len: 15
d_gene: .
j_gene: TRBJ1-3
CDR3aa: CATSRDRDPGNTIYF
CDR3nt: TGTGCCACCAGCAGAGATCGGGACCCCGGAAACACCATATATTTT

v_gene: TRBV9
abundance: .
len: 17
d_gene: .
j_gene: TRBJ2-6
CDR3aa: CASSPIPGLSGANVLTF
CDR3nt: TGTGCCAGCAGCCCCATTCCAGGCCTCTCTGGGGCCAACGTCCTGACTTTC

v_gene: TRBV9
abundance: .
len: 14
d_gene: .
j_gene: TRBJ2-5
CDR3aa: CASSVEAHQETQYF
CDR3nt: TGTGCCAGCAGCGTGGAGGCACATCAAGAGACCCAGTACTTC

v_gene: TRBV19
abundance: .
len: 10
d_gene: .
j_gene: TRBJ2-7
CDR3aa: CASRLYEQYF
CDR3nt: TGTGCCAGTAGACTATACGAGCAGTACTTC

v_gene: TRBV28
abundance: .
len: 17
d_gene: .
j_gene: TRBJ1-3
CDR3aa: CASSPPHIDVTGNTIYF
CDR3nt: TGTGCCAGCAGCCCTCCCCACATTGACGTGACTGGAAACACCATATATTTT

v_gene: TRBV11-2
abundance: .
len: 14
d_gene: .
j_gene: TRBJ2-7
CDR3aa: CASSKRDTSYEQYF
CDR3nt: TGTGCCAGCAGTAAACGGGACACCTCCTACGAGCAGTACTTC

v_gene: TRBV7-9
abundance: .
len: 14
d_gene: .
j_gene: TRBJ1-4
CDR3aa: CASSLVGTNEKLFF
CDR3nt: TGTGCCAGCAGCTTAGTGGGAACTAATGAAAAACTGTTTTTT

v_gene: TRBV5-4
abundance: few
len: 12
d_gene: .
j_gene: TRBJ2-7
CDR3aa: CASSQDSYEQYF
CDR3nt: TGTGCCAGCAGCCAAGACAGCTACGAGCAGTACTTC

v_gene: TRBV10-2
abundance: .
len: 16
d_gene: .
j_gene: TRBJ2-7
CDR3aa: CASSESVSGGAGEQYF
CDR3nt: TGCGCCAGCAGTGAATCTGTCTCTGGGGGCGCCGGAGAGCAGTACTTC

v_gene: TRBV5-8
abundance: .
len: 14
d_gene: .
j_gene: TRBJ2-1
CDR3aa: CASSWGGQNNEQFF
CDR3nt: TGTGCCAGCAGCTGGGGGGGACAGAACAATGAGCAGTTCTTC

v_gene: TRBV11-2
abundance: .
len: 14
d_gene: TRBD2
j_gene: TRBJ2-1
CDR3aa: CASSSTSGPLNEFF
CDR3nt: TGTGCCAGCAGCTCGACTAGCGGGCCCTTGAATGAGTTCTTC

v_gene: TRBV6-6
abundance: few
len: 12
d_gene: .
j_gene: TRBJ2-7
CDR3aa: CASSLGVDEQYF
CDR3nt: TGTGCCAGCAGTTTGGGAGTTGACGAGCAGTACTTC

v_gene: TRBV10-2
abundance: .
len: 13
d_gene: .
j_gene: TRBJ1-5
CDR3aa: CASSPGQGQPQHF
CDR3nt: TGCGCCAGCAGTCCCGGACAAGGCCAGCCCCAGCATTTT

v_gene: TRBV10-2
abundance: .
len: 13
d_gene: .
j_gene: TRBJ1-4
CDR3aa: CASRTGSDEKLFF
CDR3nt: TGCGCCAGCCGAACGGGGAGTGATGAAAAACTGTTTTTT

v_gene: TRBV27
abundance: .
len: 13
d_gene: TRBD1
j_gene: TRBJ1-6
CDR3aa: CASGDRGNSPLHF
CDR3nt: TGTGCCAGTGGGGACAGGGGTAATTCACCCCTCCACTTT

v_gene: TRBV6-6
abundance: .
len: 14
d_gene: .
j_gene: TRBJ2-1
CDR3aa: CASSLDARRNEQFF
CDR3nt: TGTGCCAGCAGTTTGGACGCACGGAGGAATGAGCAGTTCTTC

v_gene: TRBV9
abundance: few
len: 18
d_gene: TRBD1
j_gene: TRBJ1-3
CDR3aa: CASSSSVGTGNSGNTIYF
CDR3nt: TGTGCCAGCAGCTCTAGCGTGGGGACAGGGAATTCTGGAAACACCATATATTTT

v_gene: TRBV10-3
abundance: .
len: 12
d_gene: .
j_gene: TRBJ1-3
CDR3aa: CAISESGRPPYF
CDR3nt: TGTGCCATCAGTGAGTCTGGACGGCCGCCTTATTTT

v_gene: TRBV29-1
abundance: .
len: 17
d_gene: TRBD2
j_gene: TRBJ2-3
CDR3aa: CSVESGGRAFSTDTQYF
CDR3nt: TGCAGCGTTGAATCGGGCGGGAGGGCCTTTAGCACAGATACGCAGTATTTT

v_gene: TRBV28
abundance: once
len: 15
d_gene: .
j_gene: TRBJ2-5
CDR3aa: CASTPPGLVGETQYF
CDR3nt: TGTGCCAGCACCCCCCCGGGACTCGTCGGGGAGACCCAGTACTTC

v_gene: TRBV10-1
abundance: .
len: 13
d_gene: TRBD2
j_gene: TRBJ2-7
CDR3aa: CATPGLAGFEQYF
CDR3nt: TGCGCCACTCCGGGACTAGCGGGCTTCGAGCAGTACTTC

v_gene: TRBV13
abundance: .
len: 14
d_gene: .
j_gene: TRBJ1-3
CDR3aa: CASSLGGSGNTIYF
CDR3nt: TGTGCCAGCAGCTTAGGGGGCTCTGGAAACACCATATATTTT

v_gene: TRBV30
abundance: .
len: 14
d_gene: .
j_gene: TRBJ2-5
CDR3aa: CAWSGATLQETQYF
CDR3nt: TGTGCCTGGAGTGGTGCGACACTTCAAGAGACCCAGTACTTC

v_gene: TRBV19
abundance: .
len: 14
d_gene: TRBD1
j_gene: TRBJ2-1
CDR3aa: CASNWAGGYNEQFF
CDR3nt: TGTGCCAGTAACTGGGCAGGGGGCTACAATGAGCAGTTCTTC

v_gene: TRBV29-1
abundance: .
len: 9
d_gene: .
j_gene: TRBJ1-2
CDR3aa: CSADGGYTF
CDR3nt: TGCAGCGCCGATGGCGGCTACACCTTC

v_gene: TRBV10-1
abundance: .
len: 16
d_gene: .
j_gene: TRBJ2-2
CDR3aa: CASSESDAGGPGELFF
CDR3nt: TGCGCCAGCAGTGAATCTGACGCCGGGGGCCCCGGGGAGCTGTTTTTT

v_gene: TRBV6-1
abundance: .
len: 15
d_gene: TRBD2
j_gene: TRBJ2-7
CDR3aa: CASSDLSGSGSEQYF
CDR3nt: TGTGCCAGCAGTGACCTAAGCGGGAGTGGGTCCGAGCAGTACTTC

v_gene: TRBV6-1
abundance: .
len: 16
d_gene: TRBD1
j_gene: TRBJ2-7
CDR3aa: CASSEGSGTGSYEQYF
CDR3nt: TGTGCCAGCAGTGAAGGATCTGGGACAGGTAGCTACGAGCAGTACTTC

v_gene: TRBV19
abundance: .
len: 16
d_gene: .
j_gene: TRBJ1-5
CDR3aa: CASSAGGWVSNQPQHF
CDR3nt: TGTGCCAGTAGTGCTGGAGGGTGGGTAAGCAATCAGCCCCAGCATTTT

v_gene: TRBV14
abundance: .
len: 15
d_gene: .
j_gene: TRBJ2-6
CDR3aa: CASSYLGSGANVLTF
CDR3nt: TGTGCCAGCAGCTACTTGGGGTCTGGGGCCAACGTCCTGACTTTC

v_gene: TRBV7-9
abundance: .
len: 13
d_gene: .
j_gene: TRBJ2-2
CDR3aa: CASSLGSTGELFF
CDR3nt: TGTGCCAGCAGCTTAGGTTCAACCGGGGAGCTGTTTTTT

v_gene: TRBV11-3
abundance: .
len: 15
d_gene: .
j_gene: TRBJ2-5
CDR3aa: CASSLSSKPRKTQYF
CDR3nt: TGTGCCAGCAGCTTATCCTCTAAACCAAGGAAGACCCAGTACTTC

v_gene: TRBV6-1
abundance: .
len: 15
d_gene: .
j_gene: TRBJ2-6
CDR3aa: CASSESGSGANVLTF
CDR3nt: TGTGCCAGCAGTGAATCAGGCTCTGGGGCCAACGTCCTGACTTTC

v_gene: TRBV4-1
abundance: .
len: 17
d_gene: TRBD2
j_gene: TRBJ2-3
CDR3aa: CASSQGVAGGPADTQYF
CDR3nt: TGCGCCAGCAGCCAAGGGGTAGCGGGAGGGCCCGCAGATACGCAGTATTTT

v_gene: TRBV6-4
abundance: .
len: 13
d_gene: .
j_gene: TRBJ2-3
CDR3aa: CASSDRESDTQYF
CDR3nt: TGTGCCAGCAGTGACCGGGAGTCAGATACGCAGTATTTT

v_gene: TRBV5-8
abundance: once
len: 15
d_gene: .
j_gene: TRBJ1-1
CDR3aa: CASTPRPGENTEAFF
CDR3nt: TGTGCCAGCACCCCCCGCCCAGGGGAGAACACTGAAGCTTTCTTT

v_gene: TRBV7-9
abundance: .
len: 14
d_gene: TRBD1
j_gene: TRBJ2-3
CDR3aa: CASSFGQGEDTQYF
CDR3nt: TGTGCCAGCAGCTTCGGACAGGGGGAAGATACGCAGTATTTT

v_gene: TRBV30
abundance: .
len: 15
d_gene: TRBD2
j_gene: TRBJ2-3
CDR3aa: CAWSVSGGLADTQYF
CDR3nt: TGTGCCTGGAGTGTATCGGGAGGGCTGGCAGATACGCAGTATTTT

v_gene: TRBV28
abundance: few
len: 15
d_gene: .
j_gene: TRBJ2-7
CDR3aa: CASSFGEDGSYEQYF
CDR3nt: TGTGCCAGCAGTTTTGGAGAGGACGGTTCCTACGAGCAGTACTTC

v_gene: TRBV4-1
abundance: .
len: 16
d_gene: .
j_gene: TRBJ2-3
CDR3aa: CASSQTQGLSTDTQYF
CDR3nt: TGCGCCAGCAGCCAGACCCAGGGCCTATCCACAGATACGCAGTATTTT

v_gene: TRBV11-3
abundance: .
len: 14
d_gene: TRBD2
j_gene: TRBJ2-3
CDR3aa: CASSISGSADTQYF
CDR3nt: TGTGCCAGCAGCATTAGCGGGAGTGCCGATACGCAGTATTTT

v_gene: TRBV27
abundance: once
len: 17
d_gene: .
j_gene: TRBJ2-1
CDR3aa: CASSDLEGLRNYNEQFF
CDR3nt: TGTGCCAGCTCGGACCTCGAGGGGCTCCGTAATTACAATGAGCAGTTCTTC

v_gene: TRBV5-4
abundance: .
len: 15
d_gene: TRBD1
j_gene: TRBJ2-7
CDR3aa: CASSPTSGQTYEQYF
CDR3nt: TGTGCCAGCAGTCCAACCTCGGGACAGACCTACGAGCAGTACTTC

v_gene: TRBV30
abundance: .
len: 18
d_gene: .
j_gene: TRBJ1-5
CDR3aa: CAWSVGAAGPPANQPQHF
CDR3nt: TGTGCCTGGAGTGTAGGGGCGGCCGGGCCCCCGGCGAATCAGCCCCAGCATTTT

v_gene: TRBV5-1
abundance: .
len: 15
d_gene: .
j_gene: TRBJ2-7
CDR3aa: CASSVDSSSSYEQYF
CDR3nt: TGCGCCAGCAGCGTGGACAGCTCCAGCTCCTACGAGCAGTACTTC